The rows below give T cell receptor beta chains drawn from one sample of a study of blood T cell repertoires in COVID-19. Generated by immunoSEQ multiplex PCR, the TCRdb table keeps only in-frame clones and is missing some. This repertoire shows over 200,000 clones, around 80% found once; its top ten account for 1.8%. Sample: PBMCs or T cells enriched from blood (not recorded which). These receptors came from a man between 60 and 70 years old who had recovered from COVID-19. The CDR3 runs from the conserved cysteine through the conserved F or W. The D gene is left open where the match is weak. Only part of the rows carry a size: once, few, many, or a class if the clone is expanded.

clone_size: NA; d_call: NA; cdr3_length: 15; j_call: TRBJ2-5; v_call: TRBV7-3; cdr3_nt: TGTGCCAGCAGCTTAATGGCGGGGGCTCGGGAGACCCAGTACTTC; cdr3_aa: CASSLMAGARETQYF
clone_size: NA; d_call: NA; cdr3_length: 14; j_call: TRBJ2-7; v_call: TRBV5-1; cdr3_nt: TGCGCCAGCAGTCCCCCGGGTGGGGGCTTCGAGCAGTACTTC; cdr3_aa: CASSPPGGGFEQYF
clone_size: once; d_call: NA; cdr3_length: 15; j_call: TRBJ1-2; v_call: TRBV18; cdr3_nt: TGTGCCAGCTCACCATCGGAGGGGGGGCTGTATGGCTACACCTTC; cdr3_aa: CASSPSEGGLYGYTF
clone_size: NA; d_call: NA; cdr3_length: 15; j_call: TRBJ1-4; v_call: TRBV7-2; cdr3_nt: TGTGCCAGCAGTCTCGAACGGACTGTACGGGAAAAACTGTTTTTT; cdr3_aa: CASSLERTVREKLFF
clone_size: NA; d_call: TRBD2; cdr3_length: 17; j_call: TRBJ2-5; v_call: TRBV5-1; cdr3_nt: TGCGCCAGCAGCTTGCGGGTCGGGGGGGGCCCCCAAGAGACCCAGTACTTC; cdr3_aa: CASSLRVGGGPQETQYF
clone_size: NA; d_call: NA; cdr3_length: 16; j_call: TRBJ2-3; v_call: TRBV7-9; cdr3_nt: TGTGCCAGCAGCCCCTCAGGCGGAGGCCATACAGATACGCAGTATTTT; cdr3_aa: CASSPSGGGHTDTQYF
clone_size: few; d_call: NA; cdr3_length: 17; j_call: TRBJ2-5; v_call: TRBV7-2; cdr3_nt: TGTGCCAGCAGCATCAGGGGCCGCGGGCCCTACCAAGAGACCCAGTACTTC; cdr3_aa: CASSIRGRGPYQETQYF
clone_size: NA; d_call: NA; cdr3_length: 15; j_call: TRBJ2-2; v_call: TRBV19; cdr3_nt: TGTGCCAGTAGCCGCTCGGACAGAAACACCGGGGAGCTGTTTTTT; cdr3_aa: CASSRSDRNTGELFF
clone_size: NA; d_call: TRBD1; cdr3_length: 15; j_call: TRBJ2-2; v_call: TRBV5-1; cdr3_nt: TGCGCCAGCAGCAAGACAGGGGGCAAGACCGGGGAGCTGTTTTTT; cdr3_aa: CASSKTGGKTGELFF
clone_size: few; d_call: NA; cdr3_length: 13; j_call: TRBJ2-1; v_call: TRBV7-9; cdr3_nt: TGTGCCAGCAGCGTTGGAGCTTACAATGAGCAGTTCTTC; cdr3_aa: CASSVGAYNEQFF
clone_size: NA; d_call: NA; cdr3_length: 15; j_call: TRBJ2-2; v_call: TRBV7-3; cdr3_nt: TGTGCCAGCAGCTTAAGGGGACAGAACACCGGGGAGCTGTTTTTT; cdr3_aa: CASSLRGQNTGELFF
clone_size: NA; d_call: NA; cdr3_length: 13; j_call: TRBJ2-5; v_call: TRBV27; cdr3_nt: TGTGCCAGCGGGACACGGTCGGGGGAGACCCAGTACTTC; cdr3_aa: CASGTRSGETQYF
clone_size: NA; d_call: TRBD2; cdr3_length: 15; j_call: TRBJ2-1; v_call: TRBV30; cdr3_nt: TGTGCCTGGAGTTTTGGCGGGGGGGCCCGGCCTGAGCAGTTCTTC; cdr3_aa: CAWSFGGGARPEQFF
clone_size: NA; d_call: NA; cdr3_length: 18; j_call: TRBJ1-4; v_call: TRBV15; cdr3_nt: TGTGCCACCAGCAGAGATCACCCGAGCATGACAACCGGGGGAAAACTGTTTTTT; cdr3_aa: CATSRDHPSMTTGGKLFF
clone_size: NA; d_call: NA; cdr3_length: 13; j_call: TRBJ1-5; v_call: TRBV29-1; cdr3_nt: TGCAGCGTTGTGACAGGCGGGAATCAGCCCCAGCATTTT; cdr3_aa: CSVVTGGNQPQHF
clone_size: NA; d_call: NA; cdr3_length: 12; j_call: TRBJ2-7; v_call: TRBV19; cdr3_nt: TGTGCCTCCAGGCAGGGGACCTACGAGCAGTACTTC; cdr3_aa: CASRQGTYEQYF
clone_size: NA; d_call: NA; cdr3_length: 15; j_call: TRBJ2-1; v_call: TRBV25-1; cdr3_nt: TGTGCCAGCAGTGAATTGGCAGGTTTCTCCAATGAGCAGTTCTTC; cdr3_aa: CASSELAGFSNEQFF
clone_size: NA; d_call: TRBD1; cdr3_length: 15; j_call: TRBJ2-1; v_call: TRBV30; cdr3_nt: TGTGCCTGGAGTGGTGGGGACAGCTCCTACAATGAGCAGTTCTTC; cdr3_aa: CAWSGGDSSYNEQFF
clone_size: once; d_call: NA; cdr3_length: 15; j_call: TRBJ2-3; v_call: TRBV24-1; cdr3_nt: TGTGCCACCAGTGATAGCTCCCGTGGCACAGATACGCAGTATTTT; cdr3_aa: CATSDSSRGTDTQYF
clone_size: NA; d_call: TRBD1; cdr3_length: 18; j_call: TRBJ2-3; v_call: TRBV15; cdr3_nt: TGTGCCACCAGCAGAGGGGGGCGGGACAGGAGGGGCACAGATACGCAGTATTTT; cdr3_aa: CATSRGGRDRRGTDTQYF
clone_size: few; d_call: NA; cdr3_length: 15; j_call: TRBJ2-7; v_call: TRBV11-2; cdr3_nt: TGTGCCAGCAGCCAAGGGGAACCGCGGATCTACGAGCAGTACTTC; cdr3_aa: CASSQGEPRIYEQYF
clone_size: NA; d_call: TRBD1; cdr3_length: 15; j_call: TRBJ1-1; v_call: TRBV6-5; cdr3_nt: TGTGCCAGCAGTTATAAAGTCCAGGGGGCATCTGAAGCTTTCTTT; cdr3_aa: CASSYKVQGASEAFF
clone_size: NA; d_call: NA; cdr3_length: 12; j_call: TRBJ2-7; v_call: TRBV24-1; cdr3_nt: TGTGCCACCAGTGACCCTACCTACGAGCAGTACTTC; cdr3_aa: CATSDPTYEQYF
clone_size: NA; d_call: TRBD2; cdr3_length: 16; j_call: TRBJ2-5; v_call: TRBV7-6; cdr3_nt: TGTGCCAGCAGCTTAGATGGTAGCGGGGGGGAAGAGACCCAGTACTTC; cdr3_aa: CASSLDGSGGEETQYF
clone_size: NA; d_call: TRBD2; cdr3_length: 15; j_call: TRBJ2-2; v_call: TRBV29-1; cdr3_nt: TGCAGCGTTGGACTAGCGGGGGTGAACACCGGGGAGCTGTTTTTT; cdr3_aa: CSVGLAGVNTGELFF
clone_size: NA; d_call: NA; cdr3_length: 11; j_call: TRBJ1-2; v_call: TRBV2; cdr3_nt: TGTGCCAACGAGGGTGACTATGGCTACACCTTC; cdr3_aa: CANEGDYGYTF